This TCR beta chain was sequenced in a study of CD8 T cells in ankylosing spondylitis. Trimming pared 1 base from V and 2 bases from J, leaving 5 bases between. Germline-derived CDR1 and CDR2 are MGHRA and YSYEKL. This CDR3 is built from 13 residues. Libraries of TCR beta came from quantitative 5'-RACE with molecular barcodes. MiXCR, applied by TCRdb to the 5' RACE reads, yields one record per CDR3 protein. The sample holds more than 600,000 distinct CDR3 sequences, roughly 19% seen once. Study-wide results and limits: Matched ankylosing spondylitis synovial fluid reportedly showed significant enrichment of disease-linked clones. CD8+ cells made up the disease-linked clones, which were relatively rare in peripheral blood. Within ankylosing spondylitis blood, a TCR beta motif made up of under 10 highly homologous variants appeared to be characteristic. Reactive arthritis synovial fluid and blood were previously reported to contain some motif variants.

This clonotype was picked up many times. The antigen is undetermined. The TCR comes from a male donor with ankylosing spondylitis. The V call is TRBV4-1, the J call TRBJ1-1; D uncertain. The sequencing sample was made of blood, either unsorted or a sorted T cell fraction (not recorded which). In DNA, the CDR3 is TGCGCCAGCAGCCAAGGTCCCAACACTGAAGCTTTCTTT. This codes for CASSQGPNTEAFF.